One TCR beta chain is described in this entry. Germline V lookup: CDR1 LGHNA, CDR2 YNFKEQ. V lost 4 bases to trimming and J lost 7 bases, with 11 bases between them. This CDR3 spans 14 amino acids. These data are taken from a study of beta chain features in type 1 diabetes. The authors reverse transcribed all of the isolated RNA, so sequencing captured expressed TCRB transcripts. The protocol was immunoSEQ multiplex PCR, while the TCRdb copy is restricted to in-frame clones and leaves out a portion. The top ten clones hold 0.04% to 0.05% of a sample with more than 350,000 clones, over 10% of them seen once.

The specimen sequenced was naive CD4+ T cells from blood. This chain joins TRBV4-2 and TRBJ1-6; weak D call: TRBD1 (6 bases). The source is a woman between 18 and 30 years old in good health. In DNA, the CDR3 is TGTGCCAGCAGCCTGGAGGGGACAAATTCACCCCTCCACTTT. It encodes CASSLEGTNSPLHF.